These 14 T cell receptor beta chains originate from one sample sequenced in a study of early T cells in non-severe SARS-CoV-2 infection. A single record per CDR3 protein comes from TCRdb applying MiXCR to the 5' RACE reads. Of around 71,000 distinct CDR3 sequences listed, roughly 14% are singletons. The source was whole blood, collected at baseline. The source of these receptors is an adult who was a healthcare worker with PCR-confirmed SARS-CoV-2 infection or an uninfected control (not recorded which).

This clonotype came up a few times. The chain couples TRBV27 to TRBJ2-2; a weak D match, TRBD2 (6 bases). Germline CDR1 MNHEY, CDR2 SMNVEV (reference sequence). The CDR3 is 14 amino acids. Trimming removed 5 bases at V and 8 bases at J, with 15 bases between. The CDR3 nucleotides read TGTGCCAGCAGTACCGGGACTGGGGCAGGGGAGCTGTTTTTT. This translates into CASSTGTGAGELFF.

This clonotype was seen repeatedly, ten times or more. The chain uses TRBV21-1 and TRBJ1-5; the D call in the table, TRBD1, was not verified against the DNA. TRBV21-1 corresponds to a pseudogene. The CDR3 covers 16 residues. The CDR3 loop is CASIGPKTGSNQPQHF. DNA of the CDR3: TGTGCCAGCATCGGTCCAAAAACAGGTAGCAATCAGCCCCAGCATTTT.

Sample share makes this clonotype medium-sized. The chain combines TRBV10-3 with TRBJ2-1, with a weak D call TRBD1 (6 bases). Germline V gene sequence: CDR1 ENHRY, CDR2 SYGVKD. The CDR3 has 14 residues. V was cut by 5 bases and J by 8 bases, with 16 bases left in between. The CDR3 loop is CAISSSGQPHEQFF. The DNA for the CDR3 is TGTGCCATCAGTTCCTCCGGACAGCCTCATGAGCAGTTCTTC.

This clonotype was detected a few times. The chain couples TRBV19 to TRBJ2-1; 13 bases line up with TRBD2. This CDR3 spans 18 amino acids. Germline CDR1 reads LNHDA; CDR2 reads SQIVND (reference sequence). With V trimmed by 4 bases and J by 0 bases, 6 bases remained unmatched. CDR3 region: CASSTGTSGDTSYNEQFF. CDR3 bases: TGTGCCAGTAGTACCGGGACTAGCGGGGATACCTCCTACAATGAGCAGTTCTTC. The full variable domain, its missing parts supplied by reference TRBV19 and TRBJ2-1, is DGGITQSPKYLFRKEGQNVTLSCEQNLNHDAMYWYRQDPGQGLRLIYYSQIVNDFQKGDIAEGYSVSREKKESFPLTVTSAQKNPTAFYLCASSTGTSGDTSYNEQFFGPGTRLTVL.

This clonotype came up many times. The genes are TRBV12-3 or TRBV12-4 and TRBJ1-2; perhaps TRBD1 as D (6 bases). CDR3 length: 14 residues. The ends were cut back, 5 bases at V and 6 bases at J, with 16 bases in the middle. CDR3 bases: TGTGCCAGCAGTCTTACACAGGGTAGGGATGGCTACACCTTC. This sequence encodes CASSLTQGRDGYTF.

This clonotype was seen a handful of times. In DNA form, the CDR3 reads TGTGCCAGCAGCTTAAACCGGGACAGCTACGAGCAGTACTTC. Its translation: CASSLNRDSYEQYF. This chain links TRBV7-6 with TRBJ2-7; 7 nucleotides align to TRBD1. V gave up 2 bases and J gave up 3 bases; unmatched junction bases: 4. The CDR3 runs to 14 residues. The germline gives CDR1 SGHVS, CDR2 FNYEAQ. The full variable domain, rest sourced from reference TRBV7-6 and TRBJ2-7, is GAGVSQSPRYKVTKRGQDVALRCDPISGHVSLYWYRQALGQGPEFLTYFNYEAQQDKSGLPNDRFSAERPEGSISTLTIQRTEQRDSAMYRCASSLNRDSYEQYFGPGTRLTVT.

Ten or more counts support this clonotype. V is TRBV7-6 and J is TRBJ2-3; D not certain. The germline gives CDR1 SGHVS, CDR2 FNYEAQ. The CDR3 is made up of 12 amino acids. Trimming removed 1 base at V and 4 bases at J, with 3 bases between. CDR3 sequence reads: CASSLVADTQYF. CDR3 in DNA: TGTGCCAGCAGCTTAGTGGCAGATACGCAGTATTTT.

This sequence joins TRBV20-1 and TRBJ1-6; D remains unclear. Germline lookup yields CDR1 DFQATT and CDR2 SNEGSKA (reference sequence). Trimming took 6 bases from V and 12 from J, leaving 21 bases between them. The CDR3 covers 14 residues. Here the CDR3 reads CSARGPIGTVPLHF. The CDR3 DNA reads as TGCAGTGCCCGAGGGCCAATCGGAACAGTACCCCTCCACTTT.

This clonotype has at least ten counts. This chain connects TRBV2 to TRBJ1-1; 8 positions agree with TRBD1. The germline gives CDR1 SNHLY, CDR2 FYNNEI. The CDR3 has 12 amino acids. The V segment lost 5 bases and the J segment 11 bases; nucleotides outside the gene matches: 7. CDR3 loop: CASSRVQGAAFF. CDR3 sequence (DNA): TGTGCCAGCAGTAGGGTCCAGGGGGCGGCTTTCTTT.

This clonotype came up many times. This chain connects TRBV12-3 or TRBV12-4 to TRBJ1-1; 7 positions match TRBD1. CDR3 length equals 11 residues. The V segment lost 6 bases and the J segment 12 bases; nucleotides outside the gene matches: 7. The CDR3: CASRDQGETFF. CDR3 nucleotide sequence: TGTGCCAGCAGAGACCAGGGGGAAACTTTCTTT.

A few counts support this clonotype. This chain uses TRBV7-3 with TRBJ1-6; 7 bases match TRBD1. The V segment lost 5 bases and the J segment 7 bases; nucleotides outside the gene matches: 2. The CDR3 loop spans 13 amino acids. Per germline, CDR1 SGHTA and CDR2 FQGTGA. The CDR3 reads CASSPDRNSPLHF. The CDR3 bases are TGTGCCAGCAGCCCGGACAGGAATTCACCCCTCCACTTT.

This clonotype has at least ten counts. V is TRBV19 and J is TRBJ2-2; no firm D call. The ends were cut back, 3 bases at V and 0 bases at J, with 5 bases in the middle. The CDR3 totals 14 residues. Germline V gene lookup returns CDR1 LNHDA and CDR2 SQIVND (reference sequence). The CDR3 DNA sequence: TGTGCCAGTAGTATTCAGGCGAACACCGGGGAGCTGTTTTTT. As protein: CASSIQANTGELFF. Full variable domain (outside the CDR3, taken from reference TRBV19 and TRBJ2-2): DGGITQSPKYLFRKEGQNVTLSCEQNLNHDAMYWYRQDPGQGLRLIYYSQIVNDFQKGDIAEGYSVSREKKESFPLTVTSAQKNPTAFYLCASSIQANTGELFFGEGSRLTVL.

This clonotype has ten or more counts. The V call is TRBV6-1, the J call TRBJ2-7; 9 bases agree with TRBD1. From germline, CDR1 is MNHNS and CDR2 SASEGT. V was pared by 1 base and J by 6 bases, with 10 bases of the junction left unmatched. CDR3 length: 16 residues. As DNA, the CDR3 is TGTGCCAGCAGTGAAGTACTACAGGGGGCAGGTGCCGAGCAGTACTTC. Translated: CASSEVLQGAGAEQYF.

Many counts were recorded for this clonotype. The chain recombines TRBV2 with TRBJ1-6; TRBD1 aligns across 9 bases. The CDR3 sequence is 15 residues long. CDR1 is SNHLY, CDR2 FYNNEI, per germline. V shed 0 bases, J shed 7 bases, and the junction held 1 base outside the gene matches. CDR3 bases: TGTGCCAGCAGTGAAGCGGGACAGGGAAATTCACCCCTCCACTTT. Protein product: CASSEAGQGNSPLHF.